This TCR beta chain was identified in a study of regulatory T cells in long-lasting Graves disease. The study, taken as a whole, reports: Possibly, accuracy suffered from the small sample size. Patients with persistent disease showed a bias toward TRBV28, TRBJ1-2 and TRBJ2-5. Sharing of public clonotypes was greater in persistent patients (about 2,700) than in new patients (roughly 1,000).

Investigators prepared the TCR beta libraries by applying iRepertoire HTBI primers and Arm-PCR of CDR3 regions. A single record per CDR3 protein comes from TCRdb applying MiXCR to the multiplex PCR reads. The data show around 450,000 distinct CDR3 sequences, roughly 21% seen once. On this clonotype: Its antigen is unknown.

Described time point: persistent/refractory GD, antithyroid drugs over 5 years with positive TRAb. The TCR library was made from RNA extracted from PBMCs. Looked up from germline, CDR1 is ENHRY and CDR2 is SYGVKD. Trimming removed 9 bases from V and 4 bases from J, with 16 bases in between. The CDR3 has 14 residues. This TCR came from a female donor with Graves disease. The specimen comprised peripheral blood mononuclear cells (PBMCs), sampled when the disease was refractory, from a patient treated with antithyroid drugs. The chain has TRBV10-3 and TRBJ1-3; maybe TRBD1 (5 bases). CDR3 loop: CAMRDGQGGNTIYF. The CDR3 DNA follows: TGTGCCATGCGGGACGGCCAAGGGGGAAACACCATATATTTT.